The clone carrying this T cell receptor (beta chain) was detected many times. The antigen remains undetermined. The V gene lost 11 bases and the J gene lost 1 base, with 18 bases spanning the gap. This CDR3 spans 14 amino acids. Germline V gene sequence: CDR1 ENHRY, CDR2 SYGVKD. The second PCR ran roughly 6 to 12 cycles with a sample-barcoded 5' primer and J-beta primers. Each CDR3 protein is one row after TCRdb ran MiXCR on the 5' RACE reads. Found here are about a million distinct CDR3 sequences, just over 50% of them singletons; the top ten hold around a fifth. These data come from a study of blood T cells in healthy people across ages. Background on the study: Capturing about one barcoded beta molecule per two T cells was achieved by template switching.

Study results and limitations: A strong correlation between TCR beta diversity and naive T cell percentage was seen. A roughly linear fall in TCR beta diversity per million T cells was seen with increasing age. Donor CMV status was unknown, possibly confounding expanded clonotype changes.

This sequence was found in a woman aged 60-75 years in good health. The sample comprised blood. This chain uses TRBV10-3 with TRBJ2-7, with D perhaps matching TRBD1 (6 bases). The CDR3 DNA reads as TGTGCCGCACCCTCAGGGGCGCATTCCTACGAGCAGTACTTC. Amino acid sequence: CAAPSGAHSYEQYF.